The 32 T cell receptor gamma chains listed next were all sequenced from one sample in a study of gamma delta lymphoproliferative disorders and STAT genes. With CATT, TCRdb re-called clones from the multiplex PCR reads. In the table there are about 4,500 gamma-chain clones, more than 7% of which are singletons. Sequencing used genomic DNA taken from PBMCs of patients and controls. Sequenced sample: blood. The receptors come from a human donor in good health.

This clone was counted once. The DNA for the CDR3 is TGTGCCACCTGGGACGAGTTCGGCAGAGTTGGCAAAAAAATCAAGGTATTT. Translation: CATWDEFGRVGKKIKVF. The chain links TRGV2 to TRGJP. The J gene, absent from TCRdb, was called here by matching the DNA to germline. This CDR3 is built from 17 residues. J was trimmed by 13 bases and V by 2 bases; bases with no gene match: 14. CDR1 and CDR2 (germline): EGSNGY, YDSYNSKV.

Ten or more counts support this clone. The V and J genes are TRGV9 and TRGJ1 or TRGJ2. Since TCRdb gives no J gene, matching the DNA to germline was used here to assign it. Looked up from germline, CDR1 is GITISATS and CDR2 is ISYDGTV (reference sequence). The CDR3 loop spans 15 amino acids. V dropped 0 bases and J dropped 6; count of bases not matched to a gene: 11. The CDR3 DNA reads TGTGCCTTGTGGGAGGTGGGGCGTTTGGGTTATAAGAAACTCTTT. Protein product: CALWEVGRLGYKKLF.

Within the sample, this clone is medium-sized. The rearrangement uses TRGV8 and TRGJ1 or TRGJ2. The J gene comes from matching the DNA to germline here; TCRdb lacks it. The germline gives CDR1 VENAVY, CDR2 YDSYNSRV. Losses at the gene ends were 1 base for V and 8 bases for J; bases not matched to a gene: 11. CDR3 length equals 14 residues. For the CDR3, the DNA is TGTGCCACCTGGGATAGTGGTCGAGGGGATAAGAAACTCTTT. Protein sequence: CATWDSGRGDKKLF.

This clone was found many times. The genes are TRGV8 and TRGJ1 or TRGJ2. The J gene, absent from TCRdb, was called here by matching the DNA to germline. CDR1 and CDR2 (germline): VENAVY, YDSYNSRV. This CDR3 region has 13 residues. V trimming: 4 bases; J trimming: 7 bases; junction bases outside the gene matches: 10. The CDR3 sequence is CATWETFEYKKLF. CDR3 DNA sequence: TGTGCCACCTGGGAAACCTTTGAGTATAAGAAACTCTTT.

This clone is labeled medium-sized. The chain recombines TRGV3 with TRGJ1 or TRGJ2. No J gene is reported in TCRdb; it was inferred here by comparing the DNA with germline. With 1 base clipped from V and 3 bases from J, the junction kept 12 bases outside the gene matches. Germline assignment: CDR1 VTNTFY and CDR2 YDVSTARD (reference sequence). The CDR3 extends over 16 amino acids. In DNA, the CDR3 is TGTGCCACCTGGGACAGTTCGAGTTGGGCTTATTATAAGAAACTCTTT. Translated: CATWDSSSWAYYKKLF.

This clone is medium-sized. The V gene is TRGV2, the J gene TRGJP2. TCRdb supplies no J gene; here it was assigned by aligning the nucleotide sequence to germline. Germline assignment: CDR1 EGSNGY and CDR2 YDSYNSKV. V was clipped by 4 bases and J by 8 bases; unmatched bases: 4. The CDR3 spans 12 residues. The CDR3 DNA reads as TGTGCCACCTGGGAGGGGGATTGGATCAAGACGTTT. This translates into CATWEGDWIKTF.

By share of the sample, this clone is medium-sized (0.01 to 0.1%). This chain links TRGV10 with TRGJ1 or TRGJ2. TCRdb lists no J gene, so it was determined here by aligning the DNA to germline. TRGV10 is placed among ORFs of uncertain function. The V and J ends lost 8 bases and 0 bases, in that order; junction bases with no gene match: 11. The CDR3 loop spans 15 amino acids. CDR3 sequence reads: CAAWDPTQNYYKKLF. CDR3 nucleotides: TGTGCTGCGTGGGATCCAACGCAGAATTATTATAAGAAACTCTTT.

Judged by abundance, this clone is medium-sized. Other DNA sequences in this specimen translate into the identical CDR3. The J gene is TRGJ1 or TRGJ2, the V gene TRGV2. No J gene was available from TCRdb, and it was assigned here by a germline match of the DNA. V was pared by 1 base and J by 1 base, with 4 bases of the junction left unmatched. This CDR3 has 14 amino acids. CDR1 and CDR2 (germline): EGSNGY, YDSYNSKV. CDR3: CATWDGPNYYKKLF. CDR3 sequence (DNA): TGTGCCACCTGGGACGGCCCTAATTATTATAAGAAACTCTTT.

This clone qualifies as medium-sized. The limits of the CDR3 on the DNA are not certain, so only TCRdb's listed CDR3 is given. The J gene went uncalled, whereas the V gene is TRGV11. Being an ORF, TRGV11 has a function that is uncertain. The CDR3 is 20 amino acids in total, end residues counted. Here the CDR3 reads CTTVPAGLGSKDSSDWIKTF.

This clone showed up many times. The chain links TRGV5 to TRGJ1 or TRGJ2. Here the J gene came from matching the DNA to germline, since TCRdb omits it. J was trimmed by 5 bases and V by 6 bases; bases with no gene match: 7. CDR1 is VINAFY, CDR2 YDVSNSKD, per germline. The CDR3 loop spans 12 amino acids. DNA for the CDR3: TGTGCCACCTGGTGGCTAGATTATAAGAAACTCTTT. Protein: CATWWLDYKKLF.

By proportion, this clone is medium-sized (0.01 to 0.1%). The chain uses TRGV10 and TRGJ1 or TRGJ2. The J gene, not given by TCRdb, was assigned here from a germline match of the nucleotide sequence. TRGV10 is treated as an ORF (open reading frame) with a function not yet certain. V lost 10 bases to trimming and J lost 6 bases; unmatched junction nucleotides: 7. The CDR3 length is 11 residues. CDR3 in DNA: TGTGCTGCGTCCATTAGTTATAAGAAACTCTTT. This sequence encodes CAASISYKKLF.

Relative to its sample, this clone is medium-sized (0.01 to 0.1%). Other nucleotide sequences from this sample produce the same CDR3. V is TRGV4 and J is TRGJ1 or TRGJ2. Matching the DNA to germline supplied the J gene, which TCRdb does not give. Germline-derived CDR1 and CDR2 are EGSTGY and YDSYTSSV. The V gene end was trimmed by 0 bases and the J gene end by 5 bases; junction bases not matched to a gene: 4. The CDR3 consists of 13 residues. CDR3 protein: CATWDGRNYKKLF. The CDR3 DNA follows: TGTGCCACCTGGGATGGGCGCAATTATAAGAAACTCTTT.

In its sample, this clone ranks as medium-sized. The J gene is TRGJ1 or TRGJ2, the V gene TRGV3. Matching the DNA to germline supplied the J gene, which TCRdb does not give. The V and J ends lost 0 bases and 2 bases, in that order; junction bases with no gene match: 13. The germline V gene has CDR1 VTNTFY and CDR2 YDVSTARD (reference sequence). The CDR3 totals 17 residues. CDR3 region: CATWDRQYFMYYYKKLF. The DNA of the CDR3 is TGTGCCACCTGGGACAGGCAATATTTTATGTATTATTATAAGAAACTCTTT.

This clone is judged medium-sized (0.01 to 0.1%). This chain joins TRGV10 and TRGJP1. No J segment appears in TCRdb, so it was assigned here by matching the sequence to germline. TRGV10 is flagged as an ORF with uncertain function. V shed 8 bases and J 0 bases; nucleotides not matched to a gene: 7. This CDR3 is built from 15 residues. For the CDR3, the DNA is TGTGCTGCGTGGGAGAATTATACCACTGGTTGGTTCAAGATATTT. Residues: CAAWENYTTGWFKIF.

By sample share, this clone is medium-sized. The V gene is TRGV4, the J gene TRGJ1 or TRGJ2. Assignment of the J gene here rests on matching the DNA to germline, because TCRdb gives none. This CDR3 comprises 13 residues. Germline V gene lookup returns CDR1 EGSTGY and CDR2 YDSYTSSV. With V trimmed by 4 bases and J by 9 bases, 12 bases remained unmatched. The CDR3 loop reads CATWDTTGGKKLF. CDR3 DNA: TGTGCCACCTGGGACACAACCGGGGGTAAGAAACTCTTT.

Relative to its sample, this clone is medium-sized. The identical CDR3 is also encoded by other nucleotide sequences in the sample. This rearrangement joins TRGV3 to TRGJ1 or TRGJ2. TCRdb leaves out the J gene; it was filled in here by matching the DNA to germline. The CDR3 sequence is 14 residues long. The V and J ends lost 0 bases and 1 base, in that order; junction bases with no gene match: 3. Germline V gene sequence: CDR1 VTNTFY, CDR2 YDVSTARD (reference sequence). CDR3: CATWDRLNYYKKLF. Here the CDR3 DNA reads TGTGCCACCTGGGACAGGCTTAATTATTATAAGAAACTCTTT.

In this sample, this clone is medium-sized (0.01 to 0.1%). This sequence joins TRGV11 and TRGJ1 or TRGJ2. Here the J gene was assigned by germline matching of the DNA, as TCRdb has none. TRGV11 is sorted into the ORF group, with uncertain function. Germline trimming cut 2 bases from V and 4 bases from J; bases unmatched to any gene: 14. This CDR3 contains 17 residues. The CDR3 spells CACWIRLLGPSYYKKLF. CDR3 bases: TGTGCCTGCTGGATTAGGCTACTAGGCCCGTCATATTATAAGAAACTCTTT.

This clone is medium-sized within its sample. The rearrangement joins TRGV4 to TRGJ1 or TRGJ2. TCRdb supplies no J gene; here it was assigned by aligning the nucleotide sequence to germline. Germline-derived CDR1 and CDR2 are EGSTGY and YDSYTSSV. This CDR3 region has 13 residues. V lost 4 bases to trimming and J lost 2 bases; unmatched junction nucleotides: 5. Here the CDR3 DNA reads TGTGCCACCTGGGACCGACATTATTATAAGAAACTCTTT. Protein sequence: CATWDRHYYKKLF.

This clone is classed as medium-sized. This sequence joins TRGV3 and TRGJ1 or TRGJ2. The J gene, left out of TCRdb, was set here by checking the DNA against germline. The junction had 3 bases not matched to a gene; V was cut back by 1 base and J by 6 bases. CDR3 length: 12 residues. The germline gives CDR1 VTNTFY, CDR2 YDVSTARD (reference sequence). The CDR3 region is CATWDSGYKKLF. CDR3 DNA: TGTGCCACCTGGGACAGCGGTTATAAGAAACTCTTT.

In its sample, this clone is medium-sized. This sequence joins TRGV10 and TRGJP1. Here the J gene came from matching the DNA to germline, since TCRdb omits it. TRGV10 is an open reading frame whose function is uncertain. The CDR3 runs 15 residues. V was pared by 8 bases and J by 8 bases, with 15 bases of the junction left unmatched. CDR3: CAAWDSTHNGWFKIF. The CDR3 coding sequence is TGTGCTGCGTGGGATTCAACCCACAACGGTTGGTTCAAGATATTT.

The chain recombines TRGV10 with TRGJ1 or TRGJ2. The J gene, not given by TCRdb, was assigned here from a germline match of the nucleotide sequence. TRGV10 is an ORF for which the function is uncertain. J gave up 4 bases and V 11 bases, and 3 bases lay outside the gene matches. The CDR3 contains 10 residues. The DNA of the CDR3 is TGTGCTGCGCGATATTATAAGAAACTCTTT. Translated, it gives CAARYYKKLF.

This clone is classed as medium-sized. The chain couples TRGV10 to TRGJ1 or TRGJ2. TCRdb carries no J gene annotation; the J gene was assigned here by matching the DNA with germline. TRGV10 is given ORF status, its function remaining uncertain. V shed 8 bases and J 1 base; nucleotides not matched to a gene: 12. The CDR3 has 15 residues. In DNA, the CDR3 is TGTGCTGCGTGGGATTATAAGAGAAATTATTATAAGAAACTCTTT. Protein sequence: CAAWDYKRNYYKKLF.

This clone is categorized as medium-sized. The chain recombines TRGV11 with TRGJ1 or TRGJ2. TCRdb lists no J gene, so it was determined here by aligning the DNA to germline. TRGV11 is designated an ORF whose function remains uncertain. Trimming at V came to 9 bases and at J to 2 bases, leaving 10 bases not matched to a gene. CDR3 size: 14 residues. The CDR3 sequence: CACWSTGDYYKKLF. CDR3 DNA: TGTGCCTGCTGGTCCACAGGGGATTATTATAAGAAACTCTTT.

By share of the sample, this clone is medium-sized. The chain joins TRGV8 to TRGJP1. TCRdb gives no J gene; it was assigned here by matching the DNA to germline. The CDR3 runs to 14 residues. Germline V gene lookup returns CDR1 VENAVY and CDR2 YDSYNSRV. The J segment lost 0 bases and the V segment lost 6 bases, leaving 4 bases of the junction unmatched. The CDR3 loop is CATWQNTTGWFKIF. As DNA, the CDR3 is TGTGCCACCTGGCAGAATACCACTGGTTGGTTCAAGATATTT.

This clone ranks as medium-sized. This rearrangement joins TRGV10 to TRGJ1 or TRGJ2. TCRdb is silent on the J gene; assignment here came from matching the DNA to germline. TRGV10 is flagged as an ORF with uncertain function. The CDR3 loop spans 14 amino acids. V lost 8 bases and J lost 3; bases outside the gene matches: 11. CDR3 loop: CAAWDPRSYYKKLF. CDR3 nucleotide sequence: TGTGCTGCGTGGGATCCCCGGAGTTATTATAAGAAACTCTTT.

The chain joins TRGV11 to TRGJ1 or TRGJ2. The J gene, left out of TCRdb, was set here by checking the DNA against germline. TRGV11 carries the ORF label, with uncertain function. The CDR3 length is 12 residues. V shed 7 bases, J shed 6 bases, and the junction held 6 bases outside the gene matches. CDR3: CACWMIGYKKLF. In DNA form, the CDR3 reads TGTGCCTGCTGGATGATAGGTTATAAGAAACTCTTT.

There are a few counts of this clone. This chain links TRGV3 with TRGJ1 or TRGJ2. TCRdb records no J gene; here it was assigned by comparing the DNA to germline. Germline-derived CDR1 and CDR2 are VTNTFY and YDVSTARD (reference sequence). The V segment lost 0 bases and the J segment 5 bases; nucleotides outside the gene matches: 10. The CDR3 is made up of 15 amino acids. The CDR3 region has the DNA TGTGCCACCTGGGACAGGCCACGGGGAGATTATAAGAAACTCTTT. As protein: CATWDRPRGDYKKLF.

This clone is termed medium-sized. The V call is TRGV2, the J call TRGJ1 or TRGJ2. No J segment appears in TCRdb, so it was assigned here by matching the sequence to germline. Germline-derived CDR1 and CDR2 are EGSNGY and YDSYNSKV. The CDR3 is 13 residues long. V lost 2 bases to trimming and J lost 0 bases; unmatched junction nucleotides: 1. Written as DNA, the CDR3 is TGTGCCACCTGGGACGAGAATTATTATAAGAAACTCTTT. It codes for CATWDENYYKKLF.

By share of the sample, this clone is medium-sized. The V gene is TRGV4, the J gene TRGJ1 or TRGJ2. TCRdb carries no J gene annotation; the J gene was assigned here by matching the DNA with germline. CDR3 length: 14 residues. Per the germline V gene, CDR1 is EGSTGY and CDR2 is YDSYTSSV. V dropped 4 bases and J dropped 6; count of bases not matched to a gene: 12. The CDR3: CATWDGPEGYKKLF. The CDR3 nucleotides are TGTGCCACCTGGGACGGGCCTGAAGGTTATAAGAAACTCTTT.

This clone is termed medium-sized. The limits of the CDR3 on the DNA are not certain, so only TCRdb's listed CDR3 is given. The V gene is TRGV11, but the J gene lacks a call. TRGV11 is treated as an ORF (open reading frame) with a function not yet certain. The CDR3 has 20 amino acids, counting both end residues. The CDR3 region is CTTVPAGFEDVWGGYYKKLF.

The chain links TRGV1 to TRGJP1. Matching the DNA to germline supplied the J gene, which TCRdb does not give. Being an ORF, TRGV1 has a function that is uncertain. The CDR3 totals 15 residues. J gave up 4 bases and V 0 bases, and 5 bases lay outside the gene matches. The CDR3 reads CATWDRLLTGWFKIF. CDR3 DNA: TGTGCCACCTGGGACAGGCTTCTCACTGGTTGGTTCAAGATATTT.

The rearrangement joins TRGV5 to TRGJ1 or TRGJ2. The J gene was not available in TCRdb and was assigned here by matching the DNA to germline segments. The germline CDR1 and CDR2 sequences are VINAFY and YDVSNSKD. Losses at the gene ends were 0 bases for V and 11 bases for J; bases not matched to a gene: 10. CDR3 length: 13 residues. CDR3 sequence: CATWDRPPREKLF. The DNA of the CDR3 is TGTGCCACCTGGGACAGGCCCCCCCGCGAGAAACTCTTT.